This is a list of T cell receptor beta chains from one sample in a study of cytomegalovirus exposure and HLA in healthy donors. Some clones are missing from TCRdb's copy, which holds only in-frame ones; the method was immunoSEQ multiplex PCR. The sample holds about 140,000 clones; 80% are singletons and the top ten take 5.1%. The sequencing input was PBMCs. The source is a male donor in good health and CMV-seronegative. Both conserved end residues are part of each CDR3. Fields, in order: J gene, D gene, V gene, clone size, CDR3 DNA, CDR3 protein. D genes are given only for firm matches. Only some rows state a clone size, as once, few, many or a class for expanded clones.

>TRBJ1-6|-|TRBV7-9|-
TGTGCCAGCAGCTTAGAACAGGGAAGGTCACCCCTCCACTTT
CASSLEQGRSPLHF
>TRBJ1-3|-|TRBV4-2|-
TGTGCCAGCAGCCTAGCTTCGACAGTCGTATCGGGAAACACCATATATTTT
CASSLASTVVSGNTIYF
>TRBJ2-6|-|TRBV5-1|few
TGCGCCAGCAGCCTGGGAGGTGCCTCTGGGGCCAACGTCCTGACTTTC
CASSLGGASGANVLTF
>TRBJ2-2|-|TRBV7-8|-
TGTGCCAGCAGCTCAAACACCGGGGAGCTGTTTTTT
CASSSNTGELFF
>TRBJ1-1|TRBD1|TRBV6-6|-
TGTGCCAGCCGCAGGGGGCAAATCTTAGGAGCTTTCTTT
CASRRGQILGAFF
>TRBJ1-4|-|TRBV6-5|-
TGTGCCAGCAGCCGAGGGACAACTAATGAAAAACTGTTTTTT
CASSRGTTNEKLFF
>TRBJ1-5|TRBD1|TRBV4-3|once
TGCGCCAGCAGCCAAGATTGGGGACAGCGGGGCAATCAGCCCCAGCATTTT
CASSQDWGQRGNQPQHF
>TRBJ2-2|TRBD1|TRBV5-6|-
TGTGCCAGCAGCTTGAGCGGACAGGGGGCCGGGGAGCTGTTTTTT
CASSLSGQGAGELFF
>TRBJ2-3|TRBD1|TRBV4-3|-
TGCGCCAGCAGCCAGGACAGGGGAGGAGATACGCAGTATTTT
CASSQDRGGDTQYF
>TRBJ1-3|-|TRBV10-3|-
TGTGCCATCAGTGAGAATTCAGGAGGGGCTGGAAACACCATATATTTT
CAISENSGGAGNTIYF
>TRBJ1-3|-|TRBV9|-
TGTGCCAGCAGCAGAGAGGGGGATGGAAACACCATATATTTT
CASSREGDGNTIYF
>TRBJ1-2|TRBD1|TRBV28|-
TGTGCCAGCTCCAACGGACAGGACTATGGCTACACCTTC
CASSNGQDYGYTF
>TRBJ1-1|TRBD1|TRBV6-5|once
TGTGCCAGCAGTTACCGGGACAGGGACAAAGCTTTCTTT
CASSYRDRDKAFF
>TRBJ2-3|TRBD1|TRBV19|-
TGTGCCAGTAGTGTGCGACAGGGGGCAGATACGCAGTATTTT
CASSVRQGADTQYF
>TRBJ1-4|-|TRBV9|few
TGTGCCAGCAGCGAGACAGGCCACGGGTCTGAAAAACTGTTTTTT
CASSETGHGSEKLFF
>TRBJ2-7|-|TRBV2|-
TGTGCCAGCAGTGAACAGCCAGGGTACCTCTGGGAGCAGTACTTC
CASSEQPGYLWEQYF
>TRBJ2-5|-|TRBV29-1|-
TGCAGCGTTAGTAGAGGATCCGAGACCCAGTACTTC
CSVSRGSETQYF
>TRBJ1-4|-|TRBV4-1|-
TGCGCCAGCAGCCAGGAAGGCCCTGGAGGAAAACTGTTTTTT
CASSQEGPGGKLFF
>TRBJ1-1|-|TRBV9|few
TGTGCCAGCAGAAGGGACATCCAGAGCACTGAAGCTTTCTTT
CASRRDIQSTEAFF
>TRBJ2-3|TRBD2|TRBV29-1|-
TGCAGCGTATTAGCGGGGGGCCGCACAGATACGCAGTATTTT
CSVLAGGRTDTQYF
>TRBJ1-1|-|TRBV9|-
TGTGCCAGCAGCGTAGGTCGGGGTTTAAGTGAAGCTTTCTTT
CASSVGRGLSEAFF
>TRBJ2-2|-|TRBV6-4|-
TGTGCCAGCAGTCTCGACAGGATCACCGGGGAGCTGTTTTTT
CASSLDRITGELFF
>TRBJ2-7|TRBD1|TRBV5-6|-
TGTGCCAGCAGCGGACAGAGCCAGGGGGTGATTTCATCCTACGAGCAGTACTTC
CASSGQSQGVISSYEQYF
>TRBJ2-2|-|TRBV6-5|-
TGTGCCAGCAGGAAGGGACAGAACACCGGGGAGCTGTTTTTT
CASRKGQNTGELFF
>TRBJ2-7|-|TRBV29-1|-
TGCAGCGTTGAAATACTCGGGGGCGAGCAGTACTTC
CSVEILGGEQYF
>TRBJ1-4|-|TRBV7-8|-
TGTGCCAGCAGCAGGTGGAGGGGCGGTATTAATGAAAAACTGTTTTTT
CASSRWRGGINEKLFF
>TRBJ2-1|TRBD2|TRBV5-4|few
TGTGCCAGCAGCCACAACGGACTAGCGTCAAATGAGCAGTTCTTC
CASSHNGLASNEQFF
>TRBJ1-5|-|TRBV15|-
TGTGCCAGCCTCCTGGGGCGGTTTAATCAGCCCCAGCATTTT
CASLLGRFNQPQHF
>TRBJ2-7|-|TRBV7-2|-
TGTGCCAGCAGCTTAGAGGAGCCCTACTACGAGCAGTACTTC
CASSLEEPYYEQYF
>TRBJ2-7|TRBD1|TRBV29-1|-
TGCAGCGTTGGCCGTGGACAGGGTCCCTACGAGCAGTACTTC
CSVGRGQGPYEQYF
>TRBJ1-6|-|TRBV23-1|few
TGCGCCACGATACTCGGGAGTAGCTCCTATAATTCACCCCTCCACTTT
CATILGSSSYNSPLHF
>TRBJ2-1|-|TRBV7-8|-
TGTGCCAGCAGCCACATCATGGCTAGCGACGACTACAATGAGCAGTTCTTC
CASSHIMASDDYNEQFF
>TRBJ2-3|-|TRBV6-5|-
TGTGCCAGCAGTTTCGGGGGAGATACGCAGTATTTT
CASSFGGDTQYF
>TRBJ1-1|TRBD1|TRBV7-9|-
TGTGCCAGCAGCTCACAGGGGGCGAACACTGAAGCTTTCTTT
CASSSQGANTEAFF
>TRBJ1-2|TRBD1|TRBV28|-
TGTGCCAGCAGAGACAGGGGGGGTTACAACTATGGCTACACCTTC
CASRDRGGYNYGYTF
>TRBJ1-3|-|TRBV28|-
TGTGCCAGCAGCCCCTCATATGGGGCGACGGGAAACACCATATATTTT
CASSPSYGATGNTIYF
>TRBJ2-3|TRBD2|TRBV9|-
TGTGCCAGCAGCGTAGTGACTAGCTCAGATACGCAGTATTTT
CASSVVTSSDTQYF